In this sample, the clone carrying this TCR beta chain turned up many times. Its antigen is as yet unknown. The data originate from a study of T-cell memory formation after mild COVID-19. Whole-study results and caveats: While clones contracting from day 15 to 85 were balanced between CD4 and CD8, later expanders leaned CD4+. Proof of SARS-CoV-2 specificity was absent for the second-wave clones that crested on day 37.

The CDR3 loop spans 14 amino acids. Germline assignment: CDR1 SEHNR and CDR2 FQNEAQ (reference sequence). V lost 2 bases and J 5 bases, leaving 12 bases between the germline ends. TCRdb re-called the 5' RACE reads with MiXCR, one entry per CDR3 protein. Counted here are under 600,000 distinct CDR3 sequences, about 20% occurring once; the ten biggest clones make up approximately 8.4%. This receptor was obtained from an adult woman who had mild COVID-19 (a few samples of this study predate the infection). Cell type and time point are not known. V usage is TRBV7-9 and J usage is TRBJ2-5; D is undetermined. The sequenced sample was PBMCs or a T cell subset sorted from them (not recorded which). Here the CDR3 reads CASSLTTYGETQYF. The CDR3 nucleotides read TGTGCCAGCAGCTTAACCACGTACGGGGAGACCCAGTACTTC.